This TCR beta chain was captured in a study of cytomegalovirus exposure and HLA in healthy donors. Study-wide results and caveats: Per a later analysis, HLA-associated TCR beta chains showed more clonal expansion than other, equally common TCR beta chains. Some V segments (TRBV6-2 and TRBV6-3 among them) were excluded as indistinguishable. As confirmed in vitro, three CMV-associated chains were specific for CMV antigens.

This CDR3 has 17 amino acids. V was clipped by 8 bases and J by 2 bases; unmatched bases: 13. CDR1 is MGHDK and CDR2 is SYGVNS in the germline V gene. Primers: 60 Vbeta forward and 13 Jbeta reverse. Repertoires were generated with immunoSEQ multiplex PCR, while TCRdb's copy carries only in-frame clones and drops some. The repertoire has 150,000 to 200,000 clones, approximately 80% of them found once; the top ten carry approximately 1.6%. Concerning this clone itself: Its antigen is still unknown.

Healthy people donating bone marrow made up the donors. Source material: PBMCs. This sequence joins TRBV25-1 and TRBJ2-5; 11 bases fit TRBD2. This clonotype originated in a woman younger than 45 in good health and CMV-seronegative. CDR3 in amino acids: CASGRTSGLTPQETQYF. CDR3 nucleotide sequence: TGTGCCAGCGGTCGGACTAGCGGGCTTACCCCACAAGAGACCCAGTACTTC.